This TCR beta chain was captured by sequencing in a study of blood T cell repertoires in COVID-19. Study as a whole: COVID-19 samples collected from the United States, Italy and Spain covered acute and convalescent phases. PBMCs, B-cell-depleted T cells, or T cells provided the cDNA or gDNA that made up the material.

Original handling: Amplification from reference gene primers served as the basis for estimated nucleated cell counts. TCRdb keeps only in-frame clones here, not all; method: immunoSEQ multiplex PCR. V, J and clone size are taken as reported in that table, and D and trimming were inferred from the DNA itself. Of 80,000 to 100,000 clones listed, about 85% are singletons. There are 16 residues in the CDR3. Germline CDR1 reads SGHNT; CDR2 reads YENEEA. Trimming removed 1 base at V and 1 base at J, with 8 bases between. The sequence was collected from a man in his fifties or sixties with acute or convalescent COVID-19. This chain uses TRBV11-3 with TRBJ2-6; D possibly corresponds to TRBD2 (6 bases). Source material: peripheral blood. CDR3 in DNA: TGTGCCAGCAGCTTAGCCGGGGGATCTGGGGCCAACGTCCTGACTTTC. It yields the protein CASSLAGGSGANVLTF. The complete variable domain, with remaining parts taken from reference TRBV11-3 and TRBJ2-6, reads EAGVVQSPRYKIIEKKQPVAFWCNPISGHNTLYWYLQNLGQGPELLIRYENEEAVDDSQLPKDRFSAERLKGVDSTLKIQPAELGDSAVYLCASSLAGGSGANVLTFGAGSRLTVL.